The rows below give T cell receptor beta chains drawn from one sample of a study of T-cell memory formation after mild COVID-19. TCRdb reprocessed the 5' RACE reads via MiXCR and lists one record per CDR3 protein. The table has some 110,000 distinct CDR3 sequences, around 12% seen once; the top ten hold 27%. Material: PBMCs or a T cell subset sorted from them (not recorded which). The receptors were gathered from an adult woman who had mild COVID-19 (a few samples of this study predate the infection). Cell type and time point are not known. CDR3s include the opening cysteine and the closing phenylalanine or tryptophan. The D gene is left open where the match is weak. Rows give clone size only sometimes, using once, few, many, or a class for an expanded clone.

TRBJ2-3,TRBD2,19,TRBV12-3/TRBV12-4,-,CASSDLLLKTSGNTDTQYF,TGTGCCAGCAGTGACCTCCTTCTCAAGACTAGCGGGAACACAGATACGCAGTATTTT
TRBJ1-1,-,16,TRBV7-3,-,CASSLNPGARNTEAFF,TGTGCCAGCAGCTTAAACCCCGGGGCGCGGAACACTGAAGCTTTCTTT
TRBJ2-7,TRBD1,12,TRBV5-5,-,CASSRGTGEQYF,TGTGCCAGCAGCCGCGGGACAGGCGAGCAGTACTTC
TRBJ2-7,-,15,TRBV4-3,many,CASSQDTGNPYEQYF,TGCGCCAGCAGCCAAGACACAGGGAATCCCTACGAGCAGTACTTC
TRBJ2-1,-,13,TRBV24-1,-,CATSGGSAGEQFF,TGTGCCACCAGTGGTGGTAGCGCCGGTGAGCAGTTCTTC
TRBJ2-1,-,14,TRBV9,-,CASSPTGGINEQFF,TGTGCCAGCAGCCCGACCGGGGGAATTAATGAGCAGTTCTTC
TRBJ2-7,TRBD1,15,TRBV4-1,-,CASSQRGQGYYEQYF,TGCGCCAGCAGCCAACGTGGACAGGGGTACTACGAGCAGTACTTC
TRBJ1-1,-,16,TRBV23-1,-,CASSQERREVVTEAFF,TGCGCCAGCAGTCAAGAGAGGAGGGAAGTAGTCACTGAAGCTTTCTTT
TRBJ2-1,-,15,TRBV12-3/TRBV12-4,few,CASSPRVEGYNEQFF,TGTGCCAGCAGTCCCCGGGTAGAGGGTTACAATGAGCAGTTCTTC
TRBJ2-1,-,16,TRBV7-6,-,CASSSLQGSSYNEQFF,TGTGCCAGCAGCTCGCTTCAGGGGAGCTCCTACAATGAGCAGTTCTTC
TRBJ2-5,-,14,TRBV7-9,-,CASSYPQGEETQYF,TGTGCCAGCAGCTACCCCCAGGGAGAAGAGACCCAGTACTTC
TRBJ1-4,-,15,TRBV19,few,CASTWGMGGREKLFF,TGTGCCAGTACGTGGGGGATGGGAGGACGAGAAAAACTGTTTTTT
TRBJ1-2,-,13,TRBV7-9,many,CASSLGGSYGYTF,TGTGCCAGCAGTCTAGGCGGCAGCTATGGCTACACCTTC
TRBJ2-1,-,14,TRBV7-9,few,CASSLADKFEGQFF,TGTGCCAGCAGCTTAGCGGACAAATTCGAGGGGCAGTTCTTC
TRBJ2-1,-,12,TRBV5-1,-,CASTQGKDEQFF,TGCGCCAGCACCCAGGGGAAGGATGAGCAGTTCTTC
TRBJ2-2,-,14,TRBV4-1,-,CASSQDRSPGELFF,TGCGCCAGCAGCCAAGATCGGAGTCCCGGGGAGCTGTTTTTT
TRBJ2-1,TRBD1,13,TRBV12-3/TRBV12-4,-,CASSATGGNEQFF,TGTGCCAGCAGCGCCACAGGGGGGAATGAGCAGTTCTTC
TRBJ1-2,-,14,TRBV3-1,few,CASSQDQDNYGYTF,TGTGCCAGCAGCCAAGATCAAGATAACTATGGCTACACCTTC
TRBJ1-4,-,14,TRBV2,once,CASSDIKGPRKLFF,TGTGCCAGCAGTGATATTAAGGGCCCTCGAAAACTGTTTTTT
TRBJ2-3,TRBD2,15,TRBV6-5,many,CASSYVAGGSDTQYF,TGTGCCAGCAGCTATGTGGCGGGAGGCTCAGATACGCAGTATTTT
TRBJ2-5,TRBD2,15,TRBV4-2,-,CASSLTSGEPRTQYF,TGTGCCAGCAGCCTGACTAGCGGGGAACCAAGGACCCAGTACTTC
TRBJ2-3,-,13,TRBV30,few,CAWGDTDPDTQYF,TGTGCCTGGGGGGATACAGACCCAGATACGCAGTATTTT
TRBJ2-1,TRBD2,16,TRBV7-8,few,CASSFPVGGGYNEQFF,TGTGCCAGCAGCTTCCCCGTTGGCGGGGGCTACAATGAGCAGTTCTTC
TRBJ2-3,TRBD2,16,TRBV5-8,-,CASSLVGGEETDTQYF,TGTGCCAGCAGCCTGGTTGGGGGGGAAGAGACAGATACGCAGTATTTT
TRBJ2-3,-,16,TRBV30,few,CAWIPPPAGPADTQYF,TGTGCCTGGATCCCCCCACCGGCGGGACCAGCAGATACGCAGTATTTT
TRBJ2-7,TRBD1,13,TRBV6-5,-,CASSYDRGYEQYF,TGTGCCAGCAGTTACGACAGGGGCTACGAGCAGTACTTC
TRBJ2-2,-,17,TRBV11-2,-,CASSHRRRVVDTGELFF,TGTGCCAGCAGCCACCGTAGGAGGGTAGTGGACACCGGGGAGCTGTTTTTT
TRBJ1-1,TRBD1,15,TRBV10-3,few,CAISEMDRANTEAFF,TGTGCCATCAGTGAAATGGACAGGGCGAACACTGAAGCTTTCTTT
TRBJ2-7,-,13,TRBV6-5,once,CASIGDKTYEQYF,TGTGCCAGCATAGGCGACAAAACCTACGAGCAGTACTTC
TRBJ2-5,TRBD2,16,TRBV4-1,few,CASSQDLAGGQETQYF,TGCGCCAGCAGCCAAGATCTAGCGGGGGGGCAAGAGACCCAGTACTTC
TRBJ2-3,TRBD2,18,TRBV4-3,-,CASSPVGTSGSSTDTQYF,TGCGCCAGCAGCCCAGTGGGGACTAGCGGTTCTAGCACAGATACGCAGTATTTT
TRBJ2-5,-,16,TRBV5-1,-,CASSADRDMGTETQYF,TGCGCCAGCAGCGCCGACCGGGACATGGGGACAGAGACCCAGTACTTC
TRBJ2-2,TRBD2,15,TRBV29-1,few,CSVGAGEINTGELFF,TGCAGCGTTGGAGCGGGAGAGATCAACACCGGGGAGCTGTTTTTT
TRBJ2-7,-,16,TRBV12-3/TRBV12-4,-,CASRRTRGVRPYEQYF,TGTGCCAGCAGACGAACCAGGGGCGTGCGTCCCTACGAGCAGTACTTC
TRBJ2-7,TRBD1,15,TRBV7-2,-,CASSFTRDSSYEQYF,TGTGCCAGCAGCTTCACTCGGGACAGCTCCTACGAGCAGTACTTC
TRBJ2-1,-,11,TRBV5-6,few,CASSLEDIEFF,TGTGCCAGCAGCTTGGAGGACATCGAGTTCTTC
TRBJ2-7,TRBD2,16,TRBV6-5,-,CASSRGLAGGPGKQYF,TGTGCCAGCAGCCGCGGACTAGCGGGAGGGCCGGGGAAGCAGTACTTC
TRBJ1-2,-,13,TRBV3-1,-,CASGYGINYGYTF,TGTGCCAGCGGCTACGGGATAAACTATGGCTACACCTTC
TRBJ1-1,TRBD1,14,TRBV5-4,-,CASSARQGFTEAFF,TGTGCCAGCAGCGCTAGACAGGGGTTCACTGAAGCTTTCTTT
TRBJ1-1,-,14,TRBV5-1,many,CASSLAFMNTEAFF,TGCGCCAGCAGCTTGGCATTTATGAACACTGAAGCTTTCTTT
TRBJ1-1,-,13,TRBV4-1,-,CASSQKMNTEAFF,TGCGCCAGCAGCCAAAAAATGAACACTGAAGCTTTCTTT
TRBJ2-7,TRBD2,15,TRBV12-3/TRBV12-4,many,CASSPVAGALLEQYF,TGTGCCAGCAGCCCGGTAGCGGGAGCGTTACTCGAGCAGTACTTC
TRBJ1-1,-,15,TRBV6-6,few,CASSQESWGETEAFF,TGTGCCAGCAGTCAAGAATCTTGGGGGGAGACTGAAGCTTTCTTT
TRBJ2-7,-,14,TRBV2,few,CASSVTVGYYEQYF,TGTGCCAGCAGTGTTACAGTAGGTTATTACGAGCAGTACTTC
TRBJ2-1,TRBD2,15,TRBV7-2,-,CASSLIAGLYNEQFF,TGTGCCAGCAGCTTAATAGCGGGTTTGTACAATGAGCAGTTCTTC
TRBJ1-1,-,14,TRBV5-6,few,CASSFPSRQAEAFF,TGTGCCAGCAGCTTCCCATCAAGACAGGCTGAAGCTTTCTTT
TRBJ1-1,-,12,TRBV28,-,CASRETGTEAFF,TGTGCCAGCAGGGAAACAGGGACTGAAGCTTTCTTT
TRBJ2-3,-,13,TRBV7-2,many,CASHPGEVDTQYF,TGTGCCAGCCACCCGGGGGAGGTAGATACGCAGTATTTT